Shown below are 15 T cell receptor beta chains from a single sample sequenced in a study of shared clonotypes between healthy human individuals. Profiling relied on immunoSEQ multiplex PCR, and the TCRdb table lists in-frame clones only, not all of them. The sample records just over 2,000,000 clones, 90% to 95% being singletons. The sample was naive CD4+ T cells sorted from blood. Subset specified: CD45RA+ positively selected. The receptors originated from a man between 18 and 29 years old in good health.

This chain connects TRBV28 to TRBJ1-1; tentatively, D is TRBD1 (6 bases). This CDR3 has 17 residues. Germline V lookup: CDR1 MDHEN, CDR2 SYDVKM. Trimming shortened V by 5 bases and J by 0 bases, and 19 bases separated the two germline ends. Here the CDR3 reads CASSPIRKDSLNTEAFF. The CDR3 DNA follows: TGTGCCAGCAGTCCTATCCGGAAGGACAGCCTGAACACTGAAGCTTTCTTT.

This chain uses TRBV7-2 with TRBJ2-4; D ambiguous. The CDR3 spans 15 residues. Trimming removed 1 base from V and 0 bases from J, with 7 bases in between. Germline V CDR1 and CDR2: SGHTA, FQGNSA. CDR3 amino acids: CASSLDQLAKNIQYF. CDR3 nucleotides: TGTGCCAGCAGCTTAGACCAACTAGCCAAAAACATTCAGTACTTC.

This clone appeared once. This sequence joins TRBV30 and TRBJ2-1; D may be TRBD2 (5 bases). Germline V gene sequence: CDR1 GTSNPN, CDR2 SVGIG (reference sequence). Trimming pared 0 bases from V and 6 bases from J, leaving 27 bases between. The CDR3 has 19 residues. The CDR3 loop is CAWSVLRTSTGIGGNEQFF. The CDR3 DNA sequence: TGTGCCTGGAGTGTACTCAGGACCTCTACCGGGATAGGCGGCAATGAGCAGTTCTTC. Drawing the rest from reference TRBV30 and TRBJ2-1, the complete variable domain is SQTIHQWPATLVQPVGSPLSLECTVEGTSNPNLYWYRQAAGRGLQLLFYSVGIGQISSEVPQNLSASRPQDRQFILSSKKLLLSDSGFYLCAWSVLRTSTGIGGNEQFFGPGTRLTVL.

The DNA for the CDR3 is TGCGCCAGCAGCCGGACTAGGGGGGAGCAAGAGACCCAGTACTTC. It encodes CASSRTRGEQETQYF. This sequence joins TRBV5-1 and TRBJ2-5, with D perhaps matching TRBD2 (7 bases). V lost 4 bases, J lost 2 bases, and 15 bases lay in between. In germline, CDR1 is SGHRS, CDR2 YFSETQ. CDR3 length: 15 amino acids.

This sequence joins TRBV7-9 and TRBJ2-5, with D perhaps being TRBD1 or TRBD2 (5 bases each). In germline, CDR1 is SEHNR, CDR2 FQNEAQ (reference sequence). The CDR3 has 15 residues. Trimming shortened V by 7 bases and J by 3 bases, and 18 bases separated the two germline ends. This CDR3 is CASNLWGSFEETQYF. The DNA of the CDR3 is TGTGCCAGCAACCTCTGGGGGTCATTCGAAGAGACCCAGTACTTC.

The V and J genes are TRBV14 and TRBJ2-7, with D possibly matching TRBD1 (5 bases). The germline CDR1 and CDR2 sequences are SGHDN and FVKESK. This CDR3 is built from 13 residues. V was trimmed by 4 bases and J by 3 bases, leaving 10 bases between them. The CDR3 DNA follows: TGTGCCAGCAGCCTTCAAGGGGTCTACGAGCAGTACTTC. Translated, it gives CASSLQGVYEQYF.

This clone occurred once. The chain is built from TRBV5-1 and TRBJ2-5, with TRBD1 matching 7 bases. The CDR3 is made up of 14 amino acids. Germline values: CDR1 SGHRS, CDR2 YFSETQ. V shed 4 bases and J 2 bases; nucleotides not matched to a gene: 5. For the CDR3, the DNA is TGCGCCAGCAGCCGACCGGGACAGCAAGAGACCCAGTACTTC. Its protein product is CASSRPGQQETQYF.

This sequence joins TRBV6-6 and TRBJ1-3, with 7 bases matching TRBD1. Germline V gene lookup returns CDR1 MNHNY and CDR2 SVGAGI (reference sequence). J gave up 0 bases and V 2 bases, and 4 bases lay outside the gene matches. The CDR3 sequence is 16 residues long. The CDR3 sequence is CASSYGGQASGNTIYF. CDR3 in DNA: TGTGCCAGCAGTTACGGAGGACAGGCCTCTGGAAACACCATATATTTT.

The chain is built from TRBV7-2 and TRBJ2-2; D not certain. Trimming stripped 3 bases from V and 6 bases from J, with 5 bases between. Germline V gene data show CDR1 as SGHTA and CDR2 as FQGNSA. This CDR3 has 12 amino acids. The CDR3 DNA sequence: TGTGCCAGCAGCTTTATCGCCGGGGAGCTGTTTTTT. The encoded protein is CASSFIAGELFF.

The chain employs TRBV5-1 and TRBJ1-1, with 7 bases fitting TRBD1. The germline V gene has CDR1 SGHRS and CDR2 YFSETQ. This CDR3 is 15 amino acids long. V trimming: 5 bases; J trimming: 2 bases; junction bases outside the gene matches: 9. This chain's CDR3 is CASSKQRDSNTEAFF. CDR3 coding DNA: TGCGCCAGCAGTAAGCAGCGGGACAGTAACACTGAAGCTTTCTTT.

This sequence joins TRBV30 and TRBJ2-5; 8 nucleotides match TRBD1. The germline V gene has CDR1 GTSNPN and CDR2 SVGIG (reference sequence). This CDR3 region has 13 residues. Trimming took 5 bases from V and 1 from J; bases not matched to a gene: 3. CDR3 bases: TGTGCCTGGGATACAGGGGGCCAAGAGACCCAGTACTTC. Translating gives CAWDTGGQETQYF.

V gene TRBV6-1 combines with J gene TRBJ2-1; D possibly corresponds to TRBD1 (6 bases). This CDR3 contains 13 residues. V lost 4 bases and J 6 bases, leaving 10 bases between the germline ends. The germline CDR1 and CDR2 sequences are MNHNS and SASEGT. The CDR3 nucleotides are TGTGCCAGCAGTGGGGAACAGGGCAATGAGCAGTTCTTC. This gives the protein CASSGEQGNEQFF.

The chain has TRBV7-9 and TRBJ2-5; D is ambiguous. From germline, CDR1 is SEHNR and CDR2 FQNEAQ (reference sequence). V was cut by 0 bases and J by 8 bases, with 10 bases left in between. The CDR3 has 13 residues. The CDR3 region is CASSLALQRTQYF. The CDR3 coding sequence is TGTGCCAGCAGCTTAGCGCTTCAGAGAACCCAGTACTTC.

The rearrangement links TRBV6-1 to TRBJ1-5, with unresolved D. The CDR3 is 15 residues long. Germline values: CDR1 MNHNS, CDR2 SASEGT. With 1 base removed from V and 3 bases from J, the gap between germline ends came to 10 bases. CDR3: CASSEVSAFNQPQHF. The CDR3 DNA reads as TGTGCCAGCAGTGAAGTGTCTGCATTCAATCAGCCCCAGCATTTT.

This chain links TRBV11-3 with TRBJ1-1; D uncertain. This CDR3 is 13 amino acids long. Deletions cut 4 bases from V and 3 bases from J, with 9 bases between. Germline V CDR1 and CDR2: SGHNT, YENEEA. The CDR3 spells CASSSYRDTEAFF. CDR3 bases: TGTGCCAGCAGCTCCTACCGGGACACTGAAGCTTTCTTT.